The present TCR beta chain was sequenced within a study of CD8+ T cells in alopecia areata. Whole-study context: A regimen of oral tofacitinib, 5 to 10 mg twice daily, was given to treated patients. Study-level findings and limits: Mice gave a clearer picture of TCR sharing than patients did, possibly for HLA-related reasons. Scalp clonality and expanded CD8+ clones among the top 100 showed significant decreases with tofacitinib.

A word on this clone: Its target is unknown.

The treatment here: oral pan-JAK inhibitor, 5-10 mg twice daily. Peripheral blood, together with lesional scalp punch biopsies, was collected from alopecia areata patients. Sequencing templates came from extracted RNA that was reverse transcribed into cDNA. Repertoires were generated with immunoSEQ multiplex PCR, while TCRdb's copy carries only in-frame clones and drops some. The sample gives a few hundred thousand clones, 35% to 40% of which show up once; almost 0.5% is in the top ten. Trimming took off 4 bases at V and 5 bases at J, with 20 bases between the two ends. This CDR3 region has 16 residues. The germline gives CDR1 SNHLY, CDR2 FYNNEI.

Sequences were derived from CD4+ T cells sorted from blood, sampled at roughly week 30, from a patient treated with tofacitinib. The chain employs TRBV2 and TRBJ2-5; D not certain. This clonotype originated in a human donor with alopecia areata. The CDR3 DNA sequence: TGTGCCAGCAGTGTTCATTCCCTAACAGTGTCTGAGACCCAGTACTTC. This sequence encodes CASSVHSLTVSETQYF.